Reported below is one T cell receptor (beta chain). Its antigen is currently unknown. Roughly 38,000 genome equivalents of blood DNA were amplified for TRB. Germline CDR1 and CDR2: MNHNS and SASEGT. This CDR3 is built from 15 residues. TRB was amplified by touch-down multiplex PCR, primer pools A and B combined. TCRdb reprocessed the multiplex PCR reads and reports one entry per CDR3 protein, with no DNA. The listing contains roughly 8,200 distinct CDR3 sequences. These data originate in a study of T cell clusters in autoimmune cytopenias. Regarding the study as a whole: Comparing secondary cytopenia with chronic lymphocytic leukemia showed no cluster-lack signature, apparently masked by lymphoma repertoire. Primary autoimmune cytopenia patients appeared to lack physiological T cell clusters present in healthy donors.

The chain joins TRBV6-1 to TRBJ2-3; TCRdb calls TRBD1, which cannot be checked without DNA. What was sequenced was peripheral blood. This TCR was recovered from a human donor with an autoimmune cytopenia or autoimmune hepatitis (not recorded which). CDR3 region: CASSGAGGSSDTQYF.